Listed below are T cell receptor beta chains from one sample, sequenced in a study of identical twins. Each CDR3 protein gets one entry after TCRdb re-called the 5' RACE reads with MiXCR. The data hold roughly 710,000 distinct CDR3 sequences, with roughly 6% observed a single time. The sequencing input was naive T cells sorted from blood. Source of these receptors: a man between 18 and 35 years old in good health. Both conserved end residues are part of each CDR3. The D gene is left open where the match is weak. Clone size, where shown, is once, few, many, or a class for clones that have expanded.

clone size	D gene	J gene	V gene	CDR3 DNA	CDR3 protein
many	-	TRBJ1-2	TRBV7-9	TGTGCCAGCAGCTTAGGCGTGTCCGGCTACACCTTC	CASSLGVSGYTF
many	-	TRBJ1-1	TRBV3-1	TGTGCCAGCACAGCGGCCGGGAACACTGAAGCTTTCTTT	CASTAAGNTEAFF
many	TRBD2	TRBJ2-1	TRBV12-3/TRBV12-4	TGTGCCAGCAGTACTAGCGGGGTGGCCTTTAATGAGCAGTTCTTC	CASSTSGVAFNEQFF
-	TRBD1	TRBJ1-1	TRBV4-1	TGCGCCAGCAGCCAAGATCCAGGGGGGGTCTTGAACACTGAAGCTTTCTTT	CASSQDPGGVLNTEAFF
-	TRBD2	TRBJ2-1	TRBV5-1	TGCGCCAGCAGCTTGGAGACTAGCGGGAGTTACAATGAGCAGTTCTTC	CASSLETSGSYNEQFF
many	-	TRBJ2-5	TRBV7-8	TGTGCCAGCAGCTTAGCCCATATGATGCGGCGCCCGACGGAGACCCAGTACTTC	CASSLAHMMRRPTETQYF
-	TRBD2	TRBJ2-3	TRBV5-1	TGCGCCAGCAGCGCGGGACTAGCGGGAGTTGTCACAGATACGCAGTATTTT	CASSAGLAGVVTDTQYF
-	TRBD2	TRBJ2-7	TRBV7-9	TGTGCCAGCAGTCCCACCGGGACTACAAGAGCCTACGAGCAGTACTTC	CASSPTGTTRAYEQYF
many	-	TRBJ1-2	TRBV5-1	TGCGCCAGCAGCCCAATACAGTCTAACTATGGCTACACCTTC	CASSPIQSNYGYTF
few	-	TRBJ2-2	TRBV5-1	TGCGCCAGCAGCGGCGGGACTCACACCGGGGAGCTGTTTTTT	CASSGGTHTGELFF
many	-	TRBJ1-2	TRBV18	TGTGCCAGCTCACCACAGGGTTTCAACTATGGCTACACCTTC	CASSPQGFNYGYTF
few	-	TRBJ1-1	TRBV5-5	TGTGCCAGCAGCCCGAAGGACAGTTCCTATTACATGAACACTGAAGCTTTCTTT	CASSPKDSSYYMNTEAFF
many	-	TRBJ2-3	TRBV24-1	TGTGCCACCAGTGATCCAGGGGAGGCAGATACGCAGTATTTT	CATSDPGEADTQYF
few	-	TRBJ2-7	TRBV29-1	TGCAGCGTTGAAGACACGAGGACATCCTACGAGCAGTACTTC	CSVEDTRTSYEQYF
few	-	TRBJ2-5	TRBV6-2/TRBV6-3	TGTGCCAGCAGTTACCACTATCAAGAGACCCAGTACTTC	CASSYHYQETQYF
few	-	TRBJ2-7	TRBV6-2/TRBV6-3	TGTGCCAGCAAGACCGGGGACTTCTCCTACGAGCAGTACTTC	CASKTGDFSYEQYF
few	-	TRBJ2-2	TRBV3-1	TGTGCCAGCAGCCAAGACCTAGCGCAACTCACCGGGGAGCTGTTTTTT	CASSQDLAQLTGELFF
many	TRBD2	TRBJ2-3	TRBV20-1	TGCAGTGCTAGTAGGGTAGCGGGGTACGATACGCAGTATTTT	CSASRVAGYDTQYF
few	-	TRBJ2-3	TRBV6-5	TGTGCCAGCAGTTCCTCCTTGGAAGGCACAGATACGCAGTATTTT	CASSSSLEGTDTQYF
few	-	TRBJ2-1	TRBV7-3	TGTGCCAGCAGCTTAAGTACGGGCTCCTACAATGAGCAGTTCTTC	CASSLSTGSYNEQFF
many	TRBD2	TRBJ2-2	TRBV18	TGTGCCAGCTCACCAAAAGCGGGAGTTACCGGGGAGCTGTTTTTT	CASSPKAGVTGELFF
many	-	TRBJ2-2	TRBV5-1	TGCGCCAGCAGCTTTGGGGGCCGTACCGGGGAGCTGTTTTTT	CASSFGGRTGELFF
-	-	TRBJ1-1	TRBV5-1	TGCGCCAGCAGTGGAGACTCGGGTCCTTTCTTT	CASSGDSGPFF
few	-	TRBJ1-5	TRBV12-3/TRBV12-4	TGTGCCAGCAGTGCCTTGGGACCTCAGCCCCAGCATTTT	CASSALGPQPQHF
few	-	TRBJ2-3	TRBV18	TGTGCCAGCTCACCGGGAGAACCTAGCACAGATACGCAGTATTTT	CASSPGEPSTDTQYF
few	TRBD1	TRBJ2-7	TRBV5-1	TGCGCCAGCAGCTTGGTTGGACAGGGTTACGAGCAGTACTTC	CASSLVGQGYEQYF
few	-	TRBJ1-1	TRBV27	TGTGCCAGCAGTTTTTTGGGGGTTCGGGCTGAAGCTTTCTTT	CASSFLGVRAEAFF
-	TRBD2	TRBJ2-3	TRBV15	TGTGCCACCAGCCCTTACCGACTAGCGGGAGTATCGGATACGCAGTATTTT	CATSPYRLAGVSDTQYF
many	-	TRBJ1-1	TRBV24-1	TGTGCCACCAGTGATAAACAGGGCTTGAACACTGAAGCTTTCTTT	CATSDKQGLNTEAFF
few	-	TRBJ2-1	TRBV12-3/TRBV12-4	TGTGCCAGCAGTCCCACCGCGGATATCAAGTTCTTC	CASSPTADIKFF
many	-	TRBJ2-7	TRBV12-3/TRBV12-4	TGTGCCAGCAGCCTCTATTCCCCGGGAAACTACGAGCAGTACTTC	CASSLYSPGNYEQYF
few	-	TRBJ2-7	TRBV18	TGTGCCAGCTCACCTCTCAGCGTTACCCTCTACGAGCAGTACTTC	CASSPLSVTLYEQYF
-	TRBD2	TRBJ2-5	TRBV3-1	TGTGCCAGCAGCCAAGATGGGAGGGTTCAAGAGACCCAGTACTTC	CASSQDGRVQETQYF
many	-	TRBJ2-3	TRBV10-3	TGTGCCATCAGTGAGGGAGATACGCAGTATTTT	CAISEGDTQYF
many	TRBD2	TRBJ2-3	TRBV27	TGTGCCAGCAGTTTATCTGCTAGCGGAAACACAGATACGCAGTATTTT	CASSLSASGNTDTQYF
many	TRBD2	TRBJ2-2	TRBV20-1	TGCAGTGTAGGGCGGCGGGGGACCGGGGAGCTGTTTTTT	CSVGRRGTGELFF
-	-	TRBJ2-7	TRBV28	TGTGCCAGCAGTTCCCTCGGGGAGCAGTACTTC	CASSSLGEQYF